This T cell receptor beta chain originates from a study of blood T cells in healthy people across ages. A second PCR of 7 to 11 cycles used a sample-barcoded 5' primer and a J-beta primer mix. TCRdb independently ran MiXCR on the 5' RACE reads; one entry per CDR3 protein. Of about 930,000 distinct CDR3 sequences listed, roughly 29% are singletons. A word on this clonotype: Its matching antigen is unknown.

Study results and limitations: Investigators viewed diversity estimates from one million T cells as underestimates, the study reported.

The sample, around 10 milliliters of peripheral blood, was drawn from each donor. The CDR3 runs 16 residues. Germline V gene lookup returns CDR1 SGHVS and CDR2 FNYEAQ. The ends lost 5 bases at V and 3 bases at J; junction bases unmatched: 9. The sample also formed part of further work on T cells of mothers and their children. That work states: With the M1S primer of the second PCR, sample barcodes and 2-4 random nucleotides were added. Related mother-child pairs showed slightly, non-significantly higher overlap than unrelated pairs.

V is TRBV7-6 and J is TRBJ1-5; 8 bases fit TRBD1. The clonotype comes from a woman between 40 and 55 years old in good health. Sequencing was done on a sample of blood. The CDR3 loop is CASSPQGAGINQPQHF. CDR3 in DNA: TGTGCCAGCAGCCCGCAGGGGGCAGGTATCAATCAGCCCCAGCATTTT.